This T cell receptor (beta chain) emerged from a study of cytomegalovirus exposure and HLA in healthy donors. The CDR3 length is 13 residues. Germline V CDR1 and CDR2: SQVTM, ANQGSEA. Between the trimmed V and J ends, which lost 7 bases and 1 base, there was a span of 13 bases. The PCR used 60 Vbeta and 13 Jbeta primers. Data came from immunoSEQ multiplex PCR; TCRdb stores just in-frame clones and leaves some out. The sample contains 74,000 or so clones, 78% of which appear only once. Concerning this clone itself: Its antigen is not identified.

General study findings and limits: A later analysis linked about 17,000 TCR beta sequences to HLA alleles at 0.05 false discovery rate.

The chain carries TRBV29-1 and TRBJ1-1; a weak D match, TRBD1 (5 bases). The material sequenced was PBMCs. The sequence was collected from a male donor in good health and CMV-seropositive. Written as DNA, the CDR3 is TGCAGCGCCCTGATAGGGGAGAACACTGAAGCTTTCTTT. This codes for CSALIGENTEAFF.